Listed below are T cell receptor beta chains from one sample, sequenced in a study of blood T cell repertoires in COVID-19. Profiled with immunoSEQ multiplex PCR; TCRdb holds only in-frame clones, not every one. The sample includes hundreds of thousands of clones, 70% to 90% of them seen just once. The source material was PBMCs or T cells enriched from blood (not recorded which). These receptors originate from a woman aged 30 to 39 who had been exposed to COVID-19. Both conserved end residues are part of each CDR3. Each record gives: CDR3 protein, CDR3 DNA, clone size, D gene, J gene, V gene. D genes are given only for firm matches. Rows give clone size only sometimes, using once, few, many, or a class for an expanded clone.

CDR3 protein: CASSPAAERSYEQYF
CDR3 DNA: TGTGCCAGCAGCCCAGCGGCTGAGCGATCCTACGAGCAGTACTTC
clone size: few
D gene: NA
J gene: TRBJ2-7
V gene: TRBV7-6

CDR3 protein: CASRSGLRNTGELFF
CDR3 DNA: TGCGCCAGCAGATCAGGACTACGAAACACCGGGGAGCTGTTTTTT
clone size: NA
D gene: NA
J gene: TRBJ2-2
V gene: TRBV4-1

CDR3 protein: CASSPFPDSPYGYTF
CDR3 DNA: TGTGCCAGCTCACCATTCCCGGACAGCCCCTATGGCTACACCTTC
clone size: NA
D gene: NA
J gene: TRBJ1-2
V gene: TRBV18

CDR3 protein: CASSTGQGPYGYTF
CDR3 DNA: TGTGCCAGCAGTACCGGACAGGGACCCTATGGCTACACCTTC
clone size: NA
D gene: TRBD1
J gene: TRBJ1-2
V gene: TRBV6-5

CDR3 protein: CASSIPGQAYEQYF
CDR3 DNA: TGTGCCAGTAGTATCCCGGGACAGGCCTACGAGCAGTACTTC
clone size: NA
D gene: TRBD1
J gene: TRBJ2-7
V gene: TRBV19

CDR3 protein: CAWSHGGSNYGYTF
CDR3 DNA: TGTGCCTGGAGCCACGGGGGAAGCAACTATGGCTACACCTTC
clone size: NA
D gene: NA
J gene: TRBJ1-2
V gene: TRBV30

CDR3 protein: CASSEFTGPGNTIYF
CDR3 DNA: TGCGCCAGCAGTGAGTTTACAGGCCCTGGAAACACCATATATTTT
clone size: NA
D gene: NA
J gene: TRBJ1-3
V gene: TRBV10-1

CDR3 protein: CASSLEAAPYGYTF
CDR3 DNA: TGTGCCAGCAGCTTAGAGGCGGCACCATATGGCTACACCTTC
clone size: NA
D gene: NA
J gene: TRBJ1-2
V gene: TRBV13

CDR3 protein: CASSLGQRNTEAFF
CDR3 DNA: TGTGCCAGCAGCTTAGGCCAGCGGAACACTGAAGCTTTCTTT
clone size: NA
D gene: NA
J gene: TRBJ1-1
V gene: TRBV11-2

CDR3 protein: CASSRGVYGYTF
CDR3 DNA: TGTGCCAGCAGTCGAGGTGTCTATGGCTACACCTTC
clone size: NA
D gene: NA
J gene: TRBJ1-2
V gene: TRBV6-2/TRBV6-3

CDR3 protein: CASSQGGGPNSPLHF
CDR3 DNA: TGTGCCAGCTCACAGGGCGGAGGGCCGAATTCACCCCTCCACTTT
clone size: NA
D gene: NA
J gene: TRBJ1-6
V gene: TRBV18

CDR3 protein: CASSLSAGGLSGYTF
CDR3 DNA: TGTGCCAGCAGTTTATCGGCAGGGGGCCTTTCTGGCTACACCTTC
clone size: NA
D gene: TRBD1
J gene: TRBJ1-2
V gene: TRBV28

CDR3 protein: CASSPRFRSGNTIYF
CDR3 DNA: TGTGCCAGCAGCCCCCGTTTCCGCTCTGGAAACACCATATATTTT
clone size: NA
D gene: NA
J gene: TRBJ1-3
V gene: TRBV6-5

CDR3 protein: CASSLPPGAGANVLTF
CDR3 DNA: TGTGCCAGCAGCTTGCCCCCGGGGGCTGGGGCCAACGTCCTGACTTTC
clone size: once
D gene: NA
J gene: TRBJ2-6
V gene: TRBV5-6

CDR3 protein: CASSRQGGSPLHF
CDR3 DNA: TGTGCCAGTAGTAGACAGGGCGGCTCACCCCTCCACTTT
clone size: NA
D gene: TRBD1
J gene: TRBJ1-6
V gene: TRBV19

CDR3 protein: CASSYDTSSYNSPLHF
CDR3 DNA: TGTGCCAGCAGTTACGACACCTCCTCCTATAATTCACCCCTCCACTTT
clone size: NA
D gene: NA
J gene: TRBJ1-6
V gene: TRBV6-5

CDR3 protein: CASSFVLSTDTQYF
CDR3 DNA: TGCGCCAGCAGCTTTGTTTTAAGCACAGATACGCAGTATTTT
clone size: NA
D gene: NA
J gene: TRBJ2-3
V gene: TRBV5-1

CDR3 protein: CASSLVHSGANVLTF
CDR3 DNA: TGTGCCAGCAGCTTAGTCCACTCTGGGGCCAACGTCCTGACTTTC
clone size: NA
D gene: NA
J gene: TRBJ2-6
V gene: TRBV7-2

CDR3 protein: CASSPETGPYEQYF
CDR3 DNA: TGTGCCAGCTCACCTGAGACAGGGCCCTACGAGCAGTACTTC
clone size: NA
D gene: TRBD1
J gene: TRBJ2-7
V gene: TRBV18

CDR3 protein: CASSYLGPGSYGYTF
CDR3 DNA: TGTGCCAGCAGTTACTTGGGCCCCGGGAGCTATGGCTACACCTTC
clone size: NA
D gene: NA
J gene: TRBJ1-2
V gene: TRBV6-5

CDR3 protein: CASSSSGTSTDTQYF
CDR3 DNA: TGCGCCAGCAGCTCGTCCGGGACTAGCACAGATACGCAGTATTTT
clone size: NA
D gene: NA
J gene: TRBJ2-3
V gene: TRBV5-1

CDR3 protein: CASSYREGQPQHF
CDR3 DNA: TGTGCCAGCAGTTACAGGGAGGGTCAGCCCCAGCATTTT
clone size: NA
D gene: NA
J gene: TRBJ1-5
V gene: TRBV12-3/TRBV12-4

CDR3 protein: CASSRLAGGLYNEQFF
CDR3 DNA: TGTGCCAGCAGTCGACTAGCGGGGGGTCTCTACAATGAGCAGTTCTTC
clone size: NA
D gene: TRBD2
J gene: TRBJ2-1
V gene: TRBV2

CDR3 protein: CASSEGLGQGDTGELFF
CDR3 DNA: TGTGCCAGCAGTGAAGGATTGGGCCAGGGTGACACCGGGGAGCTGTTTTTT
clone size: NA
D gene: NA
J gene: TRBJ2-2
V gene: TRBV2

CDR3 protein: CVVSRTGGTEAFF
CDR3 DNA: TGTGTTGTTTCTAGGACAGGGGGCACTGAAGCTTTCTTT
clone size: NA
D gene: TRBD1
J gene: TRBJ1-1
V gene: TRBV24-1

CDR3 protein: CASSQDPDRVYGYTF
CDR3 DNA: TGCGCCAGCAGCCAAGACCCAGACAGGGTCTATGGCTACACCTTC
clone size: NA
D gene: TRBD1
J gene: TRBJ1-2
V gene: TRBV4-1

CDR3 protein: CASSIGDRVERGNQPQHF
CDR3 DNA: TGTGCCAGTAGTATAGGGGACAGGGTGGAGAGGGGCAATCAGCCCCAGCATTTT
clone size: NA
D gene: TRBD1
J gene: TRBJ1-5
V gene: TRBV19

CDR3 protein: CASSQGRDYGYTF
CDR3 DNA: TGTGCCAGCAGCCAAGGGCGGGATTATGGCTACACCTTC
clone size: NA
D gene: NA
J gene: TRBJ1-2
V gene: TRBV3-1/TRBV3-2

CDR3 protein: CASSKTFSRGAPNHNEQFF
CDR3 DNA: TGTGCCAGCAGCAAAACATTCTCGCGGGGGGCCCCCAACCACAATGAGCAGTTCTTC
clone size: NA
D gene: TRBD2
J gene: TRBJ2-1
V gene: TRBV5-4

CDR3 protein: CASRFSATGKETQYF
CDR3 DNA: TGTGCCAGCAGATTTTCGGCGACAGGGAAAGAGACCCAGTACTTC
clone size: NA
D gene: TRBD1
J gene: TRBJ2-5
V gene: TRBV2

CDR3 protein: CASSPYLSGDDGYTF
CDR3 DNA: TGTGCCAGCAGCCCATATCTGTCAGGGGACGATGGCTACACCTTC
clone size: NA
D gene: NA
J gene: TRBJ1-2
V gene: TRBV12-1

CDR3 protein: CASSLFLPSPGGSEKLFF
CDR3 DNA: TGTGCCAGCAGCTTATTCCTCCCCTCCCCAGGGGGGAGTGAAAAACTGTTTTTT
clone size: few
D gene: TRBD1
J gene: TRBJ1-4
V gene: TRBV7-8

CDR3 protein: CASRIQGGITEAFF
CDR3 DNA: TGCGCCAGCAGGATACAGGGCGGTATCACTGAAGCTTTCTTT
clone size: NA
D gene: NA
J gene: TRBJ1-1
V gene: TRBV10-2

CDR3 protein: CASSYSLAGSTDTQYF
CDR3 DNA: TGTGCCAGCAGTTACTCGCTAGCGGGGAGCACAGATACGCAGTATTTT
clone size: NA
D gene: TRBD2
J gene: TRBJ2-3
V gene: TRBV6-5

CDR3 protein: CATSDPTRGGNTIYF
CDR3 DNA: TGTGCCACCAGTGACCCGACCCGAGGAGGAAACACCATATATTTT
clone size: few
D gene: NA
J gene: TRBJ1-3
V gene: TRBV24-1

CDR3 protein: CASSDGSAGNHEQFF
CDR3 DNA: TGCGCCAGCAGCGACGGTTCGGCAGGGAACCATGAGCAGTTCTTC
clone size: once
D gene: NA
J gene: TRBJ2-1
V gene: TRBV5-1

CDR3 protein: CASSYSAVNTEAFF
CDR3 DNA: TGTGCCAGCAGTTACTCGGCCGTGAACACTGAAGCTTTCTTT
clone size: NA
D gene: NA
J gene: TRBJ1-1
V gene: TRBV6-5

CDR3 protein: CASSSTGLGFQPQHF
CDR3 DNA: TGTGCCAGCAGTTCGACAGGGTTGGGATTTCAGCCCCAGCATTTT
clone size: NA
D gene: TRBD1
J gene: TRBJ1-5
V gene: TRBV6-2/TRBV6-3

CDR3 protein: CASSYSSGTGYGYTF
CDR3 DNA: TGTGCCAGCAGTTACTCGTCCGGGACAGGCTATGGCTACACCTTC
clone size: NA
D gene: TRBD1
J gene: TRBJ1-2
V gene: TRBV6-5